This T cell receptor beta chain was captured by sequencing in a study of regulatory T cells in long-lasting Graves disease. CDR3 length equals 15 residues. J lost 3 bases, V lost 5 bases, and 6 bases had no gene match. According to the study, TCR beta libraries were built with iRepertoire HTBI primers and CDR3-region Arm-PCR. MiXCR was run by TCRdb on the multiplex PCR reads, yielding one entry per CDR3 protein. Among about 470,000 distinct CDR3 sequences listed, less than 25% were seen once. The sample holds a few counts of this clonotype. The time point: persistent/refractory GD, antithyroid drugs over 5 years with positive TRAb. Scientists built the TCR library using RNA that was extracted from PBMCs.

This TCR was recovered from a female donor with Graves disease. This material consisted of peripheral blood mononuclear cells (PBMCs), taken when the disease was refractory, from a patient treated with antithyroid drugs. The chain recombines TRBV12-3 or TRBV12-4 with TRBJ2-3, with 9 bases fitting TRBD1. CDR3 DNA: TGTGCCAGCAGTCCGGGACAGGGTTGGACAGATACGCAGTATTTT. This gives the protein CASSPGQGWTDTQYF.